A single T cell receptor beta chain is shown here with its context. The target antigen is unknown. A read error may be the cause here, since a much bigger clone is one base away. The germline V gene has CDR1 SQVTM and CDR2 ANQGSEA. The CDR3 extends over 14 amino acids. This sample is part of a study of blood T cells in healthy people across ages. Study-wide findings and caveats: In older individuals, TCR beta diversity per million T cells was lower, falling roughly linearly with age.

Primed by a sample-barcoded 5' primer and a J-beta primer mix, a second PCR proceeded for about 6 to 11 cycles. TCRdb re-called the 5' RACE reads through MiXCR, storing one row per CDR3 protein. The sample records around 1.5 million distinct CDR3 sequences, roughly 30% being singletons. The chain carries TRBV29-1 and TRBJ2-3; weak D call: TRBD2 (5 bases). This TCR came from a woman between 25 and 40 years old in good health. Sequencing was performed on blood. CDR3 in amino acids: CSVLGERNTDAQYF. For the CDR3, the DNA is TGCAGCGTCCTTGGGGAGCGGAACACAGATGCGCAGTATTTT.